What follows are 8 T cell receptor beta chains derived from one specimen sequenced in a study of blood T cell repertoires in COVID-19. The method was immunoSEQ multiplex PCR; TCRdb's version includes in-frame clones alone and lacks a portion of them. This table has 120,000 or so clones, 79% appearing once. Sequenced input: peripheral blood. These receptors were collected from a man aged 35-49 years with active or convalescent COVID-19.

CDR3 in amino acids: CASSQESGTPSYEQYF. In nucleotides, the CDR3 is TGCGCCAGCAGCCAAGAGTCCGGGACTCCTTCCTACGAGCAGTACTTC. The gene calls are TRBV4-1 and TRBJ2-7; D possibly corresponds to TRBD2 (6 bases). CDR1 is MGHRA, CDR2 YSYEKL, per germline. This CDR3 is built from 16 residues. The V gene lost 0 bases and the J gene lost 1 base, with 13 bases spanning the gap.

This clone was observed a handful of times. This chain uses TRBV27 with TRBJ1-1, with 9 bases aligning to TRBD1. In germline, CDR1 is MNHEY, CDR2 SMNVEV (reference sequence). The CDR3 has 15 residues. Trimming at V came to 0 bases and at J to 1 base, leaving 0 bases not matched to a gene. The CDR3 region is CASSLSQGANTEAFF. DNA for the CDR3: TGTGCCAGCAGTTTATCACAGGGGGCGAACACTGAAGCTTTCTTT.

The genes are TRBV11-2 and TRBJ1-3; D uncertain. V was pared by 5 bases and J by 3 bases, with 11 bases between. The germline gives CDR1 SGHAT, CDR2 FQNNGV. The CDR3 has 14 amino acids. CDR3 nucleotide sequence: TGTGCCAGCAGCCGGCAGGCCTATGGAAACACCATATATTTT. This translates into CASSRQAYGNTIYF.

The rearrangement uses TRBV5-5 and TRBJ2-6; D is ambiguous. Germline V gene data show CDR1 as SGHKS and CDR2 as YYEKEE (reference sequence). V lost 5 bases to trimming and J lost 2 bases, with 11 bases between them. The CDR3 is 15 amino acids. Here the CDR3 DNA reads TGTGCCAGCAGGGTTAGTGGGCCTGGGGCCAACGTCCTGACTTTC. This sequence encodes CASRVSGPGANVLTF.

V is TRBV7-2 and J is TRBJ2-7; D perhaps matches TRBD2 (6 bases). The germline V gene has CDR1 SGHTA and CDR2 FQGNSA. The CDR3 runs 15 residues. V shed 5 bases and J shed 0 bases, with 14 bases lying between them. The DNA for the CDR3 is TGTGCCAGCAGCAACCCCTTCGGGGGCTCCTACGAGCAGTACTTC. Translating gives CASSNPFGGSYEQYF.

The chain uses TRBV5-1 and TRBJ2-7, with TRBD2 as a possible D gene (6 bases). This CDR3 comprises 15 residues. V was shortened by 1 base and J by 0 bases, with 11 bases between the two germline ends. CDR1 is SGHRS and CDR2 is YFSETQ in the germline V gene. CDR3 region: CASSLYGSNSYEQYF. In DNA, the CDR3 is TGCGCCAGCAGCTTGTACGGGAGTAACTCCTACGAGCAGTACTTC.

The chain joins TRBV5-1 to TRBJ2-1, with TRBD2 identical over 11 bases. Germline CDR1 reads SGHRS; CDR2 reads YFSETQ. With 5 bases clipped from V and 7 bases from J, the junction kept 5 bases outside the gene matches. The CDR3 covers 14 residues. DNA of the CDR3: TGCGCCAGCAGACTAGCGGGAGAGGTGAATGAGCAGTTCTTC. Translated, it gives CASRLAGEVNEQFF.

The V call is TRBV6-5, the J call TRBJ2-2, with TRBD2 identical over 8 bases. V shed 2 bases, J shed 2 bases, and the junction held 4 bases outside the gene matches. Germline loops: CDR1 MNHEY, CDR2 SVGAGI. CDR3 size: 16 residues. CDR3 loop: CASSYPRGGNTGELFF. CDR3 nucleotide sequence: TGTGCCAGCAGTTACCCTCGGGGGGGCAACACCGGGGAGCTGTTTTTT.